A single sample is the source of the 14 T cell receptor beta chains below, sequenced in a study of OX40 agonist ivuxolimab in advanced cancers. The protocol was immunoSEQ multiplex PCR, while the TCRdb copy is restricted to in-frame clones and leaves out a portion. The data contain 85,000 to 120,000 clones, over 75% of them singletons. The sample here was CD4+ or CD8+ T cells sorted from blood, taken in a trial of the OX40 agonist ivuxolimab. These receptors originate from an adult with an advanced solid tumor such as melanoma, head and neck, liver or kidney cancer.

In its sample, this clone was seen a few times. The chain is built from TRBV28 and TRBJ1-3; D is unclear. In germline, CDR1 is MDHEN, CDR2 SYDVKM. V shed 0 bases and J shed 4 bases, with 1 base lying between them. There are 12 residues in the CDR3. CDR3 region: CASSLWGNTIYF. The CDR3 DNA is TGTGCCAGCAGTTTATGGGGAAACACCATATATTTT. The whole variable domain, remainder taken from reference TRBV28 and TRBJ1-3, is DVKVTQSSRYLVKRTGEKVFLECVQDMDHENMFWYRQDPGLGLRLIYFSYDVKMKEKGDIPEGYSVSREKKERFSLILESASTNQTSMYLCASSLWGNTIYFGEGSWLTVV.

The V gene is TRBV6-5, the J gene TRBJ2-7; D tentatively fits TRBD1 or TRBD2 (5 bases each). The V gene lost 7 bases and the J gene lost 7 bases, with 17 bases spanning the gap. Germline assignment: CDR1 MNHEY and CDR2 SVGAGI. The CDR3 has 13 amino acids. CDR3 amino acids: CASTNEGMGEQYF. The CDR3, as DNA: TGTGCCAGCACCAACGAGGGGATGGGGGAGCAGTACTTC.

The gene calls are TRBV28 and TRBJ1-2; D not resolved. Germline V CDR1 and CDR2: MDHEN, SYDVKM. The CDR3 spans 16 residues. Trimming left V 3 bases short and J 2 bases short, with 16 bases between. CDR3: CASSFPVGVGNYGYTF. CDR3 coding DNA: TGTGCCAGCAGTTTTCCCGTTGGTGTGGGCAACTATGGCTACACCTTC.

The V call is TRBV28, the J call TRBJ2-7; no reliable D call. Germline V gene sequence: CDR1 MDHEN, CDR2 SYDVKM. Trimming shortened V by 6 bases and J by 4 bases, and 13 bases separated the two germline ends. This CDR3 has 13 residues. The CDR3 here is CASRPWEGYEQYF. DNA for the CDR3: TGTGCCAGCAGACCCTGGGAAGGTTACGAGCAGTACTTC.

J is TRBJ2-7 and V is TRBV9; 8 bases map to TRBD2. Germline V gene lookup returns CDR1 SGDLS and CDR2 YYNGEE. The CDR3 covers 20 residues. V trimming: 0 bases; J trimming: 3 bases; junction bases outside the gene matches: 20. The CDR3 bases are TGTGCCAGCAGCGTAGTATCGGGAGGGAGAGGGAAAGGTCGAAGCTACGAGCAGTACTTC. It codes for CASSVVSGGRGKGRSYEQYF.

This chain connects TRBV19 to TRBJ2-1; no definite D call. Trimming shortened V by 6 bases and J by 3 bases, and 9 bases separated the two germline ends. The length of the CDR3 is 13 residues. Per germline, CDR1 LNHDA and CDR2 SQIVND (reference sequence). The CDR3 DNA sequence: TGTGCCAGTAGGGGCAATAACTACAATGAGCAGTTCTTC. This codes for CASRGNNYNEQFF.

The chain carries TRBV6-1 and TRBJ2-1; no definite D call. Trimming left V 7 bases short and J 3 bases short, with 10 bases between. The CDR3 covers 13 residues. Germline CDR1 MNHNS, CDR2 SASEGT. CDR3 sequence: CASTRSDYNEQFF. For the CDR3, the DNA is TGTGCCAGCACCCGGAGCGACTACAATGAGCAGTTCTTC.

CDR3 in DNA: TGTGCCAGCACGAATGGGGGTAGTGAAAAACTGTTTTTT. It codes for CASTNGGSEKLFF. The chain couples TRBV6-6 to TRBJ1-4, with a tentative D call TRBD1 (5 bases). This CDR3 spans 13 amino acids. V gave up 7 bases and J gave up 7 bases, with 13 bases separating them. Germline V gene data show CDR1 as MNHNY and CDR2 as SVGAGI (reference sequence).

Details on this clone: The CDR3 does not close with the conserved phenylalanine or tryptophan, likely indicating a read error. It is unclear where the CDR3 begins or ends on the DNA, so no DNA is shown, and the CDR3 is as TCRdb lists it. The J gene is TRBJ2-7, the V gene TRBV19; the table assigns TRBD1, which was not confirmed against the DNA. Germline-derived CDR1 and CDR2 are LNHDA and SQIVND (reference sequence). A total of 13 residues make up the CDR3, ends included. This CDR3 is CANPSLTPGQGGL.

The chain carries TRBV29-1 and TRBJ2-5; 10 nucleotides agree with TRBD1. After removal of 6 bases from V and 3 bases from J, the junction contained 1 base not matched to a gene. CDR3 length equals 12 residues. Germline loops: CDR1 SQVTM, CDR2 ANQGSEA. CDR3 protein: CSVGTGEETQYF. In nucleotides, the CDR3 is TGCAGCGTGGGGACAGGGGAAGAGACCCAGTACTTC.

This clone was seen only once. The chain has TRBV10-3 and TRBJ2-7; weak D call: TRBD1 (6 bases). CDR3 length: 14 residues. CDR1 ENHRY and CDR2 SYGVKD come from the germline V gene. Trimming took 6 bases from V and 2 from J, leaving 14 bases between them. The DNA for the CDR3 is TGTGCCATCAGCCTATCGGGACAAGCCTACGAGCAGTACTTC. Translated: CAISLSGQAYEQYF.

The V and J genes are TRBV27 and TRBJ2-7; tentative D call: TRBD2 (5 bases). The germline gives CDR1 MNHEY, CDR2 SMNVEV (reference sequence). This CDR3 has 14 amino acids. The germline V and J ends were trimmed by 2 bases and 5 bases, with 13 bases remaining between them. In nucleotides, the CDR3 is TGTGCCAGCAGTTTACGGGGTAGGGTGAACGAGCAGTACTTC. It specifies CASSLRGRVNEQYF.

The J gene is TRBJ2-3, the V gene TRBV7-9; no clear D. The CDR3 covers 14 residues. Trimming took off 5 bases at V and 0 bases at J, with 9 bases between the two ends. Germline V lookup: CDR1 SEHNR, CDR2 FQNEAQ (reference sequence). CDR3 bases: TGTGCCAGCAGCCCAATGACGAGCACAGATACGCAGTATTTT. It yields the protein CASSPMTSTDTQYF.

This CDR3 is CASSLGDNSYEQYF. The CDR3 DNA reads as TGCGCCAGCAGCTTGGGGGACAACTCCTACGAGCAGTACTTC. The rearrangement links TRBV5-1 to TRBJ2-7; tentatively, D is TRBD1 (6 bases). Trimming stripped 0 bases from V and 0 bases from J, with 7 bases between. The CDR3 is made up of 14 amino acids. The germline gives CDR1 SGHRS, CDR2 YFSETQ.